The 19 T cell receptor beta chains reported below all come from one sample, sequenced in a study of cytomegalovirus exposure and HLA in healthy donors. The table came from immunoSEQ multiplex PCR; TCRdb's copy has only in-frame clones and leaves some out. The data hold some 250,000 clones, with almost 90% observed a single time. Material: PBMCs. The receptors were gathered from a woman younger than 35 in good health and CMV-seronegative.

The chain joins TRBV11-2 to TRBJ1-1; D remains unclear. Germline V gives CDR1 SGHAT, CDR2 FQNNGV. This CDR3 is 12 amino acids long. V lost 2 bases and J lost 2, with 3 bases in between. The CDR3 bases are TGTGCCAGCAGCTTACCTAACACTGAAGCTTTCTTT. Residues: CASSLPNTEAFF.

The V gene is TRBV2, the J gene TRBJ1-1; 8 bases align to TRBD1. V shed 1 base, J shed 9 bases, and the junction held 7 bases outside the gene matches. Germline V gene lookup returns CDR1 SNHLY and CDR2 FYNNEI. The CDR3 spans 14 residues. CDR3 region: CASSEGGTGTKAFF. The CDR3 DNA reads TGTGCCAGCAGTGAAGGGGGGACAGGCACAAAAGCTTTCTTT.

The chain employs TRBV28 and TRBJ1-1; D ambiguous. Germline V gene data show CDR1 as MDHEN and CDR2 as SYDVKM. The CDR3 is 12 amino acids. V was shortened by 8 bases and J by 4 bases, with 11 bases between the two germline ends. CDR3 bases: TGTGCCAGCCATACTGGAGGCACTGAAGCTTTCTTT. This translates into CASHTGGTEAFF.

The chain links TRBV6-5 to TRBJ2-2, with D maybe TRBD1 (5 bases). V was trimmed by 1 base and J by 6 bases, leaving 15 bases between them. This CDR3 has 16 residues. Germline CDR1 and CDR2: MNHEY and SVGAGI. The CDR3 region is CASSYWAGQSSGELFF. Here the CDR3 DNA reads TGTGCCAGCAGTTACTGGGCAGGGCAGTCGTCCGGGGAGCTGTTTTTT.

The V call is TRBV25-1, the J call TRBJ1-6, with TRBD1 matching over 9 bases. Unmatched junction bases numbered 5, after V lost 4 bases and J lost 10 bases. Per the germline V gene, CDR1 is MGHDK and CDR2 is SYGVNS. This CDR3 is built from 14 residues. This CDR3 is CASSGTGGGSPLHF. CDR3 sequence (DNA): TGTGCCAGCAGTGGTACAGGGGGCGGATCACCCCTCCACTTT.

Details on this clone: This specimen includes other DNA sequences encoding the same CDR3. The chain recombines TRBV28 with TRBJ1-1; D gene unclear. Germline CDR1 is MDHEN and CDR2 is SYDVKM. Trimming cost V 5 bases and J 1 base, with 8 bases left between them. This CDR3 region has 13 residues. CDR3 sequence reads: CASSLGGNTEAFF. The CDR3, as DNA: TGTGCCAGCAGTCTAGGTGGGAACACTGAAGCTTTCTTT.

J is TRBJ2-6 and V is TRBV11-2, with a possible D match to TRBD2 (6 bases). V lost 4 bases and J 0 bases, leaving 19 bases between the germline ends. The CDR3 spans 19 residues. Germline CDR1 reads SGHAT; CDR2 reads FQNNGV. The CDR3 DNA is TGTGCCAGCAGCTGGGAATACCCGGGACTGGCCTCTGGGGCCAACGTCCTGACTTTC. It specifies CASSWEYPGLASGANVLTF.

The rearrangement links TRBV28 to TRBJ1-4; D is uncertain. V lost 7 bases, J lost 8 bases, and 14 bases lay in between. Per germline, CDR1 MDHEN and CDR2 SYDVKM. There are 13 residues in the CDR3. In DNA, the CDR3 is TGTGCCAGCACCCTATCTGGTTGGGAAAAACTGTTTTTT. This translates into CASTLSGWEKLFF.

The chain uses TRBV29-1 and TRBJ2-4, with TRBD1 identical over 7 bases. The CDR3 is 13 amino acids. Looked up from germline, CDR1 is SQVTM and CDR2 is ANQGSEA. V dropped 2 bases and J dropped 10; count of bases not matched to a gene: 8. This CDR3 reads CSVEQTGSEIQYF. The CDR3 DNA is TGCAGCGTTGAACAGACAGGGTCGGAGATTCAGTACTTC.

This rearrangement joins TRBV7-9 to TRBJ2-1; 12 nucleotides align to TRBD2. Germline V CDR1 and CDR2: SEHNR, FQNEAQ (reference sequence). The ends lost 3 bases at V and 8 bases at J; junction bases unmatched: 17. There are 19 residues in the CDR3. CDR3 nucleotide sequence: TGTGCCAGCAGCTTTGACCCCGCTACAGGACTAGCGGGGCGGGATGAGCAGTTCTTC. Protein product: CASSFDPATGLAGRDEQFF.

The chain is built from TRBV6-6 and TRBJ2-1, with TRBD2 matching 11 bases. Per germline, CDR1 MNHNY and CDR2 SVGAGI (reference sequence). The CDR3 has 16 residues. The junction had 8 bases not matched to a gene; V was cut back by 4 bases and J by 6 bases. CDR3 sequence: CASSSGSGGAGNEQFF. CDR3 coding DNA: TGTGCCAGCAGTTCAGGTAGCGGGGGGGCTGGCAATGAGCAGTTCTTC.

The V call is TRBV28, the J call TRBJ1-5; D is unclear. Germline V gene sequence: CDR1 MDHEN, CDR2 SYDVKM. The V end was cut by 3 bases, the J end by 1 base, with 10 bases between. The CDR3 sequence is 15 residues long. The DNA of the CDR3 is TGTGCCAGCAGTTTGTACAGAAACAGCAATCAGCCCCAGCATTTT. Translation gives CASSLYRNSNQPQHF.

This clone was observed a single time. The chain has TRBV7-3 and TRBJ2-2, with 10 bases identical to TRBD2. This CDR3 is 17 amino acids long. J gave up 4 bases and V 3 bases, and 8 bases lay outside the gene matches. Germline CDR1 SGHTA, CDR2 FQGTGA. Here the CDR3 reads CASSLLPGLASTGELFF. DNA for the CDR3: TGTGCCAGCAGCTTGTTACCGGGACTAGCGTCCACCGGGGAGCTGTTTTTT.

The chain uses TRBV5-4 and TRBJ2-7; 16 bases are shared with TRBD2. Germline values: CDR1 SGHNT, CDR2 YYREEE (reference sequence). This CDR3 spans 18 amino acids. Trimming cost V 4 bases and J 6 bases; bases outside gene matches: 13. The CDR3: CASSDGTSGGARSSEQYV. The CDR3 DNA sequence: TGTGCCAGCAGCGACGGGACTAGCGGGGGGGCCCGTTCGAGCGAGCAGTACGTC.

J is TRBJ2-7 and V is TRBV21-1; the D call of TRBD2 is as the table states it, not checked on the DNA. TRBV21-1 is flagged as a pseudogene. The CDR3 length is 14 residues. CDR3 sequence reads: CASSKAGTYYEQYF. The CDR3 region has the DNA TGTGCCAGCAGCAAGGCCGGGACTTACTACGAGCAGTACTTC.

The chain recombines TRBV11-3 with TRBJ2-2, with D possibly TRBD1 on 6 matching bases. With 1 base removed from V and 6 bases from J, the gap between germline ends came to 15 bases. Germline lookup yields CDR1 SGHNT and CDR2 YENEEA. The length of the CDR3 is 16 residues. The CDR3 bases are TGTGCCAGCAGCTTAGTCGTTGGAACAGGGCCCGGGGAGCTGTTTTTT. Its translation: CASSLVVGTGPGELFF.

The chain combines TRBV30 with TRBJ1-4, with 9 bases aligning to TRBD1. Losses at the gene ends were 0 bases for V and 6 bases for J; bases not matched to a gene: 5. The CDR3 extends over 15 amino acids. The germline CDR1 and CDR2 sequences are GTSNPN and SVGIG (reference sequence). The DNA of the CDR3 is TGTGCCTGGAGTGTACGGGACAGGGAAGATGAAAAACTGTTTTTT. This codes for CAWSVRDREDEKLFF. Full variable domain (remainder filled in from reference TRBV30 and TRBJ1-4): SQTIHQWPATLVQPVGSPLSLECTVEGTSNPNLYWYRQAAGRGLQLLFYSVGIGQISSEVPQNLSASRPQDRQFILSSKKLLLSDSGFYLCAWSVRDREDEKLFFGSGTQLSVL.

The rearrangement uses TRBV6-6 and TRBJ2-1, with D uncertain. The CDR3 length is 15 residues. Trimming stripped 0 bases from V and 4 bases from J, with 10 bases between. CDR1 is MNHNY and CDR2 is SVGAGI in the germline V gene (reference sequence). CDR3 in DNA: TGTGCCAGCAGTTACTCTAGACTTGGGTACAATGAGCAGTTCTTC. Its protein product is CASSYSRLGYNEQFF.

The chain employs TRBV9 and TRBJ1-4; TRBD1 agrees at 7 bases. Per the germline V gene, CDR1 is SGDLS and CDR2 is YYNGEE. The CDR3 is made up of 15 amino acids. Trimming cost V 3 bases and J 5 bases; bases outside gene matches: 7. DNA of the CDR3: TGTGCCAGCAGCGCATCCGGGACAGTCAATGAAAAACTGTTTTTT. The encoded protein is CASSASGTVNEKLFF.